This TCR beta chain originates from a study of T cells in Graves' hyperthyroidism and ophthalmopathy (dated by TCRdb to the late 2010s). With respect to the entire study: Peripheral blood samples were taken at initial diagnosis, before any treatment was given. According to the paper, TCR Vbeta CDR3 sequencing was carried out on some 130 peripheral blood samples, which came from approximately 41 ophthalmopathy, about 75 hyperthyroidism and some 17 progressor patients. The roughly 100 discovery patients were randomly split 7:3 into training and test sets. An independent validation cohort of about 19 hyperthyroidism patients and about 15 patients who later progressed to ophthalmopathy tested prospective prediction of ophthalmopathy. Thyroid tissue and blood T-cell repertoires from roughly 6 Graves' hyperthyroidism patients were also compared in the study. Once sampling was done, hyperthyroidism patients were given methimazole at a starting dose of 30 mg daily, whereas ophthalmopathy patients were given high-dose intravenous methylprednisolone. To identify distinguishing TCR V-J signatures, a discovery cohort of about 100 patients was used, comprising 40 to 45 with Graves' ophthalmopathy and around 57 with stable Graves' hyperthyroidism.

Amplification of TCR beta CDR3 regions was carried out from RNA transcripts. A first-round RT-PCR of the TCR CDR3 used the HTBI primer set with the Qiagen OneStep RT-PCR kit. The libraries were constructed in a second round of multiplex PCR and then size-selected and purified. Paired-end sequencing of the libraries was performed with 100 bp reads on an Illumina HiSeq2000. The source study handled its data this way. SOAPnuke was used to process the raw data, with reads discarded if the reads contained adapters or uncalled bases, had a mean Phred below 15, or lacked an exact constant-primer or identifier match. COPE v1.2.5 was used to merge the high-quality paired reads, and each unique nucleotide sequence was defined as a clonotype. MiTCR v1.1 was used to align the clonotypes against IMGT TRBV, TRBD and TRBJ reference segments. Analysis was restricted to V-J combinations with a frequency above 0.0001, which covered about 99% of repertoires. The TCS score was defined as F50 (clonal expansion) divided by E x V (chaos), with BLOSUM62-based TCRdist calculated between CDR3 peptides within each V-J. Welch's t-statistics and random forest reduced around 550 V-J features to 13, which were used in a naive Bayes classifier (R e1071). The public reads were reanalyzed by TCRdb: fastp trimming at Q25, MiXCR alignment, in-frame beta chains only. When rows share a CDR3 protein, they turn into one entry using the most common DNA and genes. The V and J calls and clone size come from TCRdb's table, not from the authors' own analysis. The sample yields hundreds of thousands of distinct CDR3 sequences; about 15% were counted once. The ten largest clones add up to around 13% of the sample.

This clonotype was recorded many times. Its antigen is unknown. The sample holds no much larger clone one base away, and base qualities are not on file. Moderately to severely active disease, a Clinical Activity Score of at least 3, a NOSPECS grade of at least 4, and a duration under 3 months were present in ophthalmopathy patients. Patients with uncontrolled infections, other autoimmune diseases, pregnancy or lactation were excluded. Diagnoses were established on the basis of clinical symptoms, serum thyroxine and TRAb, thyroid ultrasound, and orbital computed tomography. PBMCs were isolated from 8 to 10 ml of fresh peripheral blood by Ficoll-Paque density gradient centrifugation. Total RNA was extracted with Trizol reagent, and quality was checked on an Agilent 2100 Bioanalyzer. Overall results and qualifications from the work: No statistical method was used to set the sample size in advance, and investigators knew the group allocation. A model built on a 13 V-J signature distinguished ophthalmopathy from stable hyperthyroidism, reaching roughly 88% sensitivity and 81.08% specificity in cross-validation and 80%/75% in testing. In validation, progression to ophthalmopathy was predicted by the model with almost 71% sensitivity and nearly 75% specificity, a median of around 5.9 months before onset. Most expanded thyroid clonotypes (frequency above 0.001) were also found in blood, which suggests that blood repertoires may mirror thyroid immune responses.

The CDR3, from cysteine to phenylalanine, totals 15 residues. Only CDR3 DNA is held: 45 bases, read in frame from base 1. Cut back by 7 bases and 0 bases, the V and J ends lie 15 bases apart. The germline V gene sets CDR1 to SGHRS and CDR2 to YFSETQ. Recombination connected TRBV5-1 to TRBJ2-3, with the D call perhaps TRBD1 or TRBD2, each one matching 5 bases. Sequenced input: blood. The TCR comes from a man between 18 and 35 years old with Graves' ophthalmopathy. The CDR3 region reads CASRDRAASTDTQYF. The DNA reads TGCGCCAGCCGGGACCGCGCCGCTAGCACAGATACGCAGTATTTT.